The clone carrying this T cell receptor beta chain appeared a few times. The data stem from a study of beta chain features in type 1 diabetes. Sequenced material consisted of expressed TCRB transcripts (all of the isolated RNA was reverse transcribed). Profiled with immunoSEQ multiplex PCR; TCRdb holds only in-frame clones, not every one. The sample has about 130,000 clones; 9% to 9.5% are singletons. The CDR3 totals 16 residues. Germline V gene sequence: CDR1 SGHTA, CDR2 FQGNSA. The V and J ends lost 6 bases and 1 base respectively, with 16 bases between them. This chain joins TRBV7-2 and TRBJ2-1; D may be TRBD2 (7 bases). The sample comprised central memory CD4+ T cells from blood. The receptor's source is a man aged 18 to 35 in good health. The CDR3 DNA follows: TGTGCCAGCAGATCGATGGGGGGGCCTTCCTACAATGAGCAGTTCTTC. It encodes CASRSMGGPSYNEQFF.